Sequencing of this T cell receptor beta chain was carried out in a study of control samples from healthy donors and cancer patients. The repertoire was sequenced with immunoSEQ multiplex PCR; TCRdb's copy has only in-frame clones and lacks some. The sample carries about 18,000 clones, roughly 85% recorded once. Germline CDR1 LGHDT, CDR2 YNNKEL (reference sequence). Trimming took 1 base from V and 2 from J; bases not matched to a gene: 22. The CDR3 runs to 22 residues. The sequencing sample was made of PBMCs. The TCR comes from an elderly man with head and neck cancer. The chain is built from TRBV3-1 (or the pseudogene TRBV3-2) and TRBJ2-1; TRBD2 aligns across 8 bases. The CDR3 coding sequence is TGTGCCAGCAGCCAAGTAGGACTCCTAAAGGGAACGGGAGGGTCCACCTACAATGAGCAGTTCTTC. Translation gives CASSQVGLLKGTGGSTYNEQFF.